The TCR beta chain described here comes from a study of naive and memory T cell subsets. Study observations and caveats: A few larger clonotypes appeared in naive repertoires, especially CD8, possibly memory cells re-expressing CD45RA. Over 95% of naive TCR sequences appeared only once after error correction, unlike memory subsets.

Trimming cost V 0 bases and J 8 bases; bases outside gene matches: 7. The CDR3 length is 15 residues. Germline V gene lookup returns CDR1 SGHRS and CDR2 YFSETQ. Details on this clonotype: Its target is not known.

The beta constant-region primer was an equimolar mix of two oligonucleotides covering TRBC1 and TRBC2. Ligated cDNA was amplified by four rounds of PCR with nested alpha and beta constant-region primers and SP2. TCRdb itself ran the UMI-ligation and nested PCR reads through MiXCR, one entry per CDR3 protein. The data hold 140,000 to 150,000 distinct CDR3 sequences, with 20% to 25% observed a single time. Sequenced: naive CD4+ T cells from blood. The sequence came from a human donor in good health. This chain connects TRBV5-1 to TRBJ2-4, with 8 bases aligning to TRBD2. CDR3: CASSLGSREGDIQYF. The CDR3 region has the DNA TGCGCCAGCAGCTTGGGTAGCCGGGAGGGGGACATTCAGTACTTC.